The text below deals with one TCR beta chain. The specificity of this receptor is unknown. The junction shows a germline mismatch at one end, possibly a read error. There are 13 amino acids in the CDR3, from cysteine to phenylalanine inclusive. The only DNA kept is the CDR3, 39 bases in frame from the first base. The germline V gene supplies CDR1 SGHDT and CDR2 YYEEEE. The data originate from a study of T cell responses to AZD1222 COVID-19 vaccine (dated by TCRdb to the early 2020s). In the study overall: AZD1222 recipients given second doses at about 4 weeks or at about 12 weeks were pooled, since spike-specific TCR depth and breadth were not found to differ between the two schedules. Trial participants were enrolled by age into subgroups of 18-55, 56-69 and 70-plus years, and 148, 28 and 57 TCR-sequenced participants, respectively, were included in these subgroups. TCR sequencing covered roughly 230 trial participants: about 210 given two doses of AZD1222 and around 25 given two doses of MenACWY control vaccine. Broad study findings and their caveats: Participants were mostly white British, with more females than males. The authors suggested clonal diversity may have been underestimated. In the small 56-69-year group, the increase in depth fell short of significance, most likely because of low power. Conclusions about previously exposed vaccinees were limited because only six AZD1222 recipients were SARS-CoV-2 seropositive at baseline. Spike-specific TCR breadth and depth rose significantly after two AZD1222 doses compared with day 0 and with MenACWY recipients. The vaccine-associated CD4 TCRs covered the entire spike protein, and the dominant responses fell in regions 160-218 and 743-854. Reportedly, almost half of the unique spike-specific TCRs recognized epitopes lying outside the regions that are mutated in the B.1.351 and B.1.1.7 variants. Because no samples from the day 14 peak response were available, repertoires could be characterized only after the peak T cell response.

According to the study, the label for this sample's time point signals: baseline before first vaccination. Samples from vaccinated people were obtained from the UK trials COV001 and COV002, which included a single-blind randomized controlled phase 2/3 trial of AZD1222 (ChAdOx1 nCoV-19) in healthy adults. For TCRbeta chain sequencing, PBMC samples were collected from trial participants at day 0 and at day 28 after the second dose. The CDR3 regions of human TCRbeta chains were analyzed by immunosequencing. The original methods were these. TCRs in the repertoires were compared against a reference library of SARS-CoV-2-specific TCRs that had been generated with the MIRA antigen-specificity platform. Breadth was defined as the fraction of unique TCRs that were SARS-CoV-2-associated, and depth was defined as the fraction of total T cells that were SARS-CoV-2-associated. Using the MIRA data, every spike-specific TCR was mapped to the spike region that the TCR reacted to and assigned to either a CD4 or a CD8 class. Log10-transformed breadth and depth values were compared by one-way ANOVA with Sidak's multiple comparisons tests. TCRdb took over this immuneACCESS table, retaining in-frame rearrangements with V and J assigned. Such tables are incomplete; in checked studies, under half of the missing clones stem from an unresolved V gene, and the remainder is unexplained. V and J calls and clone size follow that table, whereas D and trimming were derived from the DNA. The sample records over 95,000 clones, more than 85% of which are singletons. The ten largest account for approximately 4.2% of the sample.

Material: peripheral blood, obtained on day 0 of AZD1222 vaccination. The chain uses TRBV5-6 and TRBJ2-7, with 7 bases matching TRBD2. The clonotype was recovered from an adult in good health. The nucleotide sequence reads TGTGCCAGCAGTTTGGGGACTACCTACGAGCAGTACTTC. Translated, it reads CASSLGTTYEQYF.